Shown below are 28 T cell receptor beta chains from a single sample sequenced in a study of PD-1 blockade in classical Hodgkin lymphoma. TCRdb keeps only in-frame clones here, not all; method: immunoSEQ multiplex PCR. The sample has about 13,000 clones, roughly nine tenths seen once. Relapse was seen in all patients after autologous stem cell transplantation, and brentuximab vedotin exposure was variable. The sample was peripheral blood mononuclear cells (PBMCs), taken at baseline. The receptor set was obtained from a human donor with classical Hodgkin lymphoma.

J is TRBJ2-7 and V is TRBV5-4; 7 bases map to TRBD1. Trimming removed 0 bases from V and 3 bases from J; junction bases left unmatched: 3. Germline-derived CDR1 and CDR2 are SGHNT and YYREEE (reference sequence). The length of the CDR3 is 14 residues. The CDR3 here is CASSLVPGGYEQYF. CDR3 DNA: TGTGCCAGCAGCTTGGTCCCAGGGGGCTACGAGCAGTACTTC. The entire variable domain, with the rest obtained from reference TRBV5-4 and TRBJ2-7, is as follows: ETGVTQSPTHLIKTRGQQVTLRCSSQSGHNTVSWYQQALGQGPQFIFQYYREEENGRGNFPPRFSGLQFPNYSSELNVNALELDDSALYLCASSLVPGGYEQYFGPGTRLTVT.

The chain has TRBV9 and TRBJ2-1; 9 positions match TRBD2. CDR1 and CDR2 (germline): SGDLS, YYNGEE. V gave up 4 bases and J gave up 4 bases; unmatched junction bases: 6. This CDR3 is 15 amino acids long. CDR3 in DNA: TGTGCCAGCAGCCCGCCGACTAGCGGATACAATGAGCAGTTCTTC. It translates to CASSPPTSGYNEQFF.

The chain joins TRBV7-7 to TRBJ2-5; 12 bases fit TRBD2. Germline V gene data show CDR1 as SSHAT and CDR2 as FNYEAQ (reference sequence). With 5 bases clipped from V and 2 bases from J, the junction kept 6 bases outside the gene matches. The CDR3 extends over 16 amino acids. DNA for the CDR3: TGTGCCAGCAGCCCCGGACTAGCGGGGTTTCAAGAGACCCAGTACTTC. Translating it yields CASSPGLAGFQETQYF.

This chain uses TRBV2 with TRBJ2-7; the D call may be TRBD1 or TRBD2 (5 bases each). Germline V gives CDR1 SNHLY, CDR2 FYNNEI. Deletions cut 5 bases from V and 0 bases from J, with 11 bases between. This CDR3 has 14 residues. The CDR3 protein is CASSLAGSSYEQYF. DNA for the CDR3: TGTGCCAGCAGTTTGGCAGGGAGCTCCTACGAGCAGTACTTC.

This chain links TRBV5-5 with TRBJ2-3; perhaps TRBD2 as D (8 bases). V shed 7 bases and J shed 2 bases, with 23 bases lying between them. The CDR3 is 17 amino acids. Per germline, CDR1 SGHKS and CDR2 YYEKEE (reference sequence). CDR3 region: CASRQGVGGRITDTQYF. The DNA for the CDR3 is TGTGCCAGCCGCCAGGGGGTTGGCGGGAGGATCACAGATACGCAGTATTTT.

The rearrangement links TRBV12-5 to TRBJ1-4; maybe TRBD1 (6 bases). The V end was cut by 6 bases, the J end by 2 bases, with 19 bases between. The CDR3 length is 17 residues. Germline V gene lookup returns CDR1 LGHNT and CDR2 FRNRAP. In DNA, the CDR3 is TGTGCTAGTGGCTTCGAGTATTTGGGGGGCACTAATGAAAAACTGTTTTTT. This gives the protein CASGFEYLGGTNEKLFF. The full variable domain, completed using reference TRBV12-5 and TRBJ1-4, is DARVTQTPRHKVTEMGQEVTMRCQPILGHNTVFWYRQTMMQGLELLAYFRNRAPLDDSGMPKDRFSAEMPDATLATLKIQPSEPRDSAVYFCASGFEYLGGTNEKLFFGSGTQLSVL.

J is TRBJ2-7 and V is TRBV7-8; D uncertain. Germline values: CDR1 SGHVS, CDR2 FQNEAQ. This CDR3 is built from 14 residues. V lost 4 bases, J lost 3 bases, and 13 bases lay in between. As DNA, the CDR3 is TGTGCCAGCAGCTCGAAGGGTCCGAACTACGAGCAGTACTTC. Its translation: CASSSKGPNYEQYF.

The chain uses TRBV10-1 and TRBJ2-2; tentatively, D is TRBD2 (6 bases). With 0 bases removed from V and 4 bases from J, the gap between germline ends came to 6 bases. Germline lookup yields CDR1 WNHNN and CDR2 SYGVQD (reference sequence). The CDR3 covers 14 residues. The CDR3 protein is CASSESGGTGELFF. CDR3 bases: TGCGCCAGCAGTGAGTCGGGGGGCACCGGGGAGCTGTTTTTT.

Remarks on this clone: Its ends do not fully match the called genes, so a read error is possible. This chain joins TRBV5-3 and TRBJ2-7, with D perhaps being TRBD1 or TRBD2 (6 bases each). TRBV5-3 is recorded as an ORF, its role being uncertain. CDR3 length: 14 amino acids. CDR3 nucleotide sequence: TGTGCCAGCAGCTTCATGACAGGAGGGTACGAGCAGTACTTC. It specifies CASSFMTGGYEQYF.

The chain joins TRBV30 to TRBJ2-2, with 7 nucleotides matching TRBD2. V was pared by 0 bases and J by 6 bases, with 1 base of the junction left unmatched. The CDR3 is 13 residues long. Germline-derived CDR1 and CDR2 are GTSNPN and SVGIG (reference sequence). CDR3 protein: CAWSVRGAGELFF. The CDR3 bases are TGTGCCTGGAGTGTACGGGGGGCCGGGGAGCTGTTTTTT.

The V and J genes are TRBV5-4 and TRBJ1-2, with 7 bases that match TRBD1. The V and J ends lost 2 bases and 8 bases, in that order; junction bases with no gene match: 3. Germline V gene sequence: CDR1 SGHNT, CDR2 YYREEE (reference sequence). The CDR3 runs 12 residues. The CDR3 spells CASSLTGVGYTF. CDR3 coding DNA: TGTGCCAGCAGCTTAACAGGGGTAGGCTACACCTTC.

This chain joins TRBV5-4 and TRBJ1-2; the match to TRBD1 covers 8 bases. With 4 bases clipped from V and 5 bases from J, the junction kept 10 bases outside the gene matches. This CDR3 is built from 15 residues. Germline V gives CDR1 SGHNT, CDR2 YYREEE (reference sequence). The CDR3 reads CASSPGQGVVYGYTF. CDR3 nucleotide sequence: TGTGCCAGCAGCCCTGGACAGGGAGTGGTTTATGGCTACACCTTC.

This sequence joins TRBV6-5 and TRBJ1-2; 10 nucleotides line up with TRBD1. This CDR3 is built from 13 residues. Germline V gene data show CDR1 as MNHEY and CDR2 as SVGAGI. The V and J ends lost 5 bases and 6 bases, in that order; junction bases with no gene match: 3. CDR3: CASSPTGGNGYTF. DNA of the CDR3: TGTGCCAGCAGTCCGACAGGGGGCAATGGCTACACCTTC.

This chain uses TRBV6-5 with TRBJ1-3; D gene uncertain. CDR1 and CDR2 from the germline V gene are MNHEY and SVGAGI. The CDR3 spans 14 residues. V lost 2 bases, J lost 0 bases, and 5 bases lay in between. CDR3 nucleotide sequence: TGTGCCAGCAGTTACGGGAGCTCTGGAAACACCATATATTTT. Translated: CASSYGSSGNTIYF.

The chain employs TRBV6-5 and TRBJ1-5; D unresolved. Per the germline V gene, CDR1 is MNHEY and CDR2 is SVGAGI. The CDR3 is made up of 15 amino acids. Trimming pared 3 bases from V and 6 bases from J, leaving 15 bases between. CDR3 residues: CASSYQTPRFQPQHF. For the CDR3, the DNA is TGTGCCAGCAGTTATCAGACTCCACGTTTTCAGCCCCAGCATTTT.

The chain links TRBV27 to TRBJ2-7, with a possible D match to TRBD2 (7 bases). The germline V gene has CDR1 MNHEY and CDR2 SMNVEV (reference sequence). V was trimmed by 3 bases and J by 7 bases, leaving 13 bases between them. CDR3 length: 13 residues. The CDR3 is CASSLGGGREQYF. As DNA, the CDR3 is TGTGCCAGCAGTTTGGGGGGGGGCCGAGAGCAGTACTTC.

This chain's CDR3 is CASSVDLEWDHEQYF. The CDR3 bases are TGTGCCAGCAGCGTAGATCTAGAATGGGACCACGAGCAGTACTTC. The rearrangement links TRBV9 to TRBJ2-7; either TRBD1 or TRBD2 may fit D (5 bases each). With 0 bases removed from V and 5 bases from J, the gap between germline ends came to 15 bases. CDR3 length: 15 residues. Germline V gene sequence: CDR1 SGDLS, CDR2 YYNGEE.

The table lists this clone with a count of one. The rearrangement uses TRBV7-9 and TRBJ2-7, with TRBD2 as a possible D gene (5 bases). The CDR3 runs to 14 residues. The V gene's germline CDR1 is SEHNR and CDR2 FQNEAQ (reference sequence). The V end was cut by 1 base, the J end by 6 bases, with 13 bases between. The DNA of the CDR3 is TGTGCCAGCAGCTTAGTAAAGGGAGATGGCGAGCAGTACTTC. It translates to CASSLVKGDGEQYF.

The chain uses TRBV28 and TRBJ1-1, with D maybe TRBD1 (5 bases). V was clipped by 6 bases and J by 10 bases, with 24 bases between them. The CDR3 contains 15 residues. Germline values: CDR1 MDHEN, CDR2 SYDVKM. CDR3 sequence (DNA): TGTGCCAGCAGGCCAAGGCCCAGGGTCGGGGTTGGAGCTTTCTTT. This translates into CASRPRPRVGVGAFF.

The chain recombines TRBV5-1 with TRBJ2-4, with a weak D call TRBD2 (6 bases). Germline V gene sequence: CDR1 SGHRS, CDR2 YFSETQ. This CDR3 region has 16 residues. The germline V and J ends were trimmed by 3 bases and 1 base, with 14 bases remaining between them. CDR3 nucleotides: TGCGCCAGCAGCTCCGGGACTCCGGTTGCCAAAAACATTCAGTACTTC. This encodes CASSSGTPVAKNIQYF.

The V call is TRBV7-3, the J call TRBJ2-1; the match to TRBD2 covers 11 bases. The CDR3 consists of 15 residues. Germline V gene lookup returns CDR1 SGHTA and CDR2 FQGTGA. V was clipped by 5 bases and J by 4 bases; unmatched bases: 4. The CDR3 DNA follows: TGTGCCAGCAGCACAGGGACTAGCGGTTACAATGAGCAGTTCTTC. Protein product: CASSTGTSGYNEQFF.

The V and J genes are TRBV14 and TRBJ2-5; D gene ambiguous. The germline CDR1 and CDR2 sequences are SGHDN and FVKESK. This CDR3 has 12 residues. V shed 3 bases and J shed 4 bases, with 6 bases lying between them. Written as DNA, the CDR3 is TGTGCCAGCAGCCATACGGGAGAGACCCAGTACTTC. It is translated as CASSHTGETQYF.

The chain joins TRBV23-1 to TRBJ2-2, with TRBD2 identical over 9 bases. TRBV23-1 is an open reading frame, and its role is uncertain. The length of the CDR3 is 16 residues. V was clipped by 3 bases and J by 2 bases; unmatched bases: 4. CDR3 amino acids: CASSQTGTSNTGELFF. The CDR3 nucleotides read TGCGCCAGCAGTCAGACCGGGACTAGCAACACCGGGGAGCTGTTTTTT.

V gene TRBV30 combines with J gene TRBJ1-2; D perhaps matches TRBD1 (6 bases). The CDR3 runs 14 residues. Trimming left V 4 bases short and J 8 bases short, with 20 bases between. Germline CDR1 is GTSNPN and CDR2 is SVGIG (reference sequence). CDR3 in amino acids: CAWTVAGGAGGYTF. The CDR3, as DNA: TGTGCCTGGACGGTAGCGGGGGGGGCGGGCGGCTACACCTTC.

The chain uses TRBV7-6 and TRBJ2-2; either TRBD1 or TRBD2 may fit D (8 bases each). CDR1 and CDR2 from the germline V gene are SGHVS and FNYEAQ. The CDR3 has 20 residues. V gave up 0 bases and J gave up 4 bases, with 24 bases separating them. The CDR3 here is CASSLAYGQGLVGSTGELFF. In DNA form, the CDR3 reads TGTGCCAGCAGCTTAGCGTATGGACAGGGACTAGTAGGGAGCACCGGGGAGCTGTTTTTT.

V gene TRBV6-5 combines with J gene TRBJ1-1; 8 positions match TRBD1. The germline V gene encodes CDR1 MNHEY and CDR2 SVGAGI. The CDR3 is 16 amino acids. V dropped 1 base and J dropped 5; count of bases not matched to a gene: 9. The CDR3 loop reads CASSYYGGRGRTEAFF. The CDR3 DNA reads as TGTGCCAGCAGTTACTATGGTGGCAGGGGGCGTACTGAAGCTTTCTTT.

This sequence joins TRBV9 and TRBJ2-5; D is possibly TRBD2 (5 bases). With 2 bases removed from V and 2 bases from J, the gap between germline ends came to 7 bases. The CDR3 is 13 amino acids. Germline CDR1 is SGDLS and CDR2 is YYNGEE. As DNA, the CDR3 is TGTGCCAGCAGCGTCACTAGTCAAGAGACCCAGTACTTC. This encodes CASSVTSQETQYF.

The V call is TRBV18, the J call TRBJ2-7; 9 nucleotides align to TRBD1. Germline V CDR1 and CDR2: KGHSH, LQKENI. The CDR3 length is 14 residues. Trimming cost V 6 bases and J 3 bases; bases outside gene matches: 6. The CDR3 sequence is CASSPGQGHYEQYF. CDR3 coding DNA: TGTGCCAGCTCCCCGGGACAGGGCCACTACGAGCAGTACTTC. Supplemented by reference TRBV18 and TRBJ2-7, the full variable domain reads NAGVMQNPRHLVRRRGQEARLRCSPMKGHSHVYWYRQLPEEGLKFMVYLQKENIIDESGMPKERFSAEFPKEGPSILRIQQVVRGDSAAYFCASSPGQGHYEQYFGPGTRLTVT.